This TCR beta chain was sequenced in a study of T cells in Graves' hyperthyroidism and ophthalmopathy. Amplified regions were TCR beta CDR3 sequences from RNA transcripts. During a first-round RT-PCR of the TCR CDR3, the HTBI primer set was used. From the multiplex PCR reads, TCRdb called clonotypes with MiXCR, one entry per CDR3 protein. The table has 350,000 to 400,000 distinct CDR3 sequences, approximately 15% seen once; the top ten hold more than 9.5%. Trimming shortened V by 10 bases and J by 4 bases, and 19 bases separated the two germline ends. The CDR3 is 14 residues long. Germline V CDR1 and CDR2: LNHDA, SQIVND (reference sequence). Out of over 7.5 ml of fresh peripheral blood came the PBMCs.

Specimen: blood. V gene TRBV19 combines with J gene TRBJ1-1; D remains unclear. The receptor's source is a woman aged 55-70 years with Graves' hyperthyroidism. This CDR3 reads CATSGNSRVTEAFF. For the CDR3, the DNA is TGTGCCACCTCAGGAAACAGCCGCGTCACTGAAGCTTTCTTT.